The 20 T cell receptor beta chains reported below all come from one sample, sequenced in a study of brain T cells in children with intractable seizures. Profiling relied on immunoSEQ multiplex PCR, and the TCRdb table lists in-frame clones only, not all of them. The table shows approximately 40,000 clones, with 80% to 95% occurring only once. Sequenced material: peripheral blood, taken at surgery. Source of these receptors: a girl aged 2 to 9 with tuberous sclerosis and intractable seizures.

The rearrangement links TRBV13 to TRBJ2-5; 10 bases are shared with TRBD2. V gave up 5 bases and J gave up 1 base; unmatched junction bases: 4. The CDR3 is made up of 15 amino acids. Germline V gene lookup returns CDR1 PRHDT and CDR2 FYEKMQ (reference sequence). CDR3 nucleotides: TGTGCCAGCAGCCGAAAGCGGGGGGGCCAAGAGACCCAGTACTTC. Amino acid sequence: CASSRKRGGQETQYF.

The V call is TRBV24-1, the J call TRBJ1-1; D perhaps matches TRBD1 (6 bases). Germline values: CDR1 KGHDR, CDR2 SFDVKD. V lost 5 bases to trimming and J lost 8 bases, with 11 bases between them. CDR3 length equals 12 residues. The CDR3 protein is CATSAGGLEAFF. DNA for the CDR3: TGTGCCACCAGTGCGGGGGGGCTCGAAGCTTTCTTT.

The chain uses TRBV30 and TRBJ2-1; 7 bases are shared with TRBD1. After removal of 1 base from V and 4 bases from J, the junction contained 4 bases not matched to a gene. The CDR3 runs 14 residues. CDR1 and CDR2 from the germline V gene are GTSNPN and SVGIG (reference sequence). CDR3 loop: CAWSARTGYNEQFF. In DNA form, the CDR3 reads TGTGCCTGGAGTGCCCGGACAGGTTACAATGAGCAGTTCTTC.

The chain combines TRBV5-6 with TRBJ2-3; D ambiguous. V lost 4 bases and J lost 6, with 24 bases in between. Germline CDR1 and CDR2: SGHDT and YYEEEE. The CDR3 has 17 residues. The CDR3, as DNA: TGTGCCAGCAGCCCCCTCGGTGTCGGGCTCCCTCTCGATACGCAGTATTTT. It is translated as CASSPLGVGLPLDTQYF.

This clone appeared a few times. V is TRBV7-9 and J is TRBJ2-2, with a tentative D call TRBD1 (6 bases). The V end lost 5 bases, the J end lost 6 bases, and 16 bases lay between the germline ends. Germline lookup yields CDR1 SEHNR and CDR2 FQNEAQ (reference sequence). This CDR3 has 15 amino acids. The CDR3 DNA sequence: TGTGCCAGCAGCCTAAACCCAGGACAGCCCGGGGAGCTGTTTTTT. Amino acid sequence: CASSLNPGQPGELFF.

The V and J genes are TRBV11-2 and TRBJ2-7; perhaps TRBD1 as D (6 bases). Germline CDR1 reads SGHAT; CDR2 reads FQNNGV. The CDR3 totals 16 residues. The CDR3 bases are TGTGCCAGCAGCTTTTACGTACACAGGGACACCTACGGGCAGTACGTC. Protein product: CASSFYVHRDTYGQYV.

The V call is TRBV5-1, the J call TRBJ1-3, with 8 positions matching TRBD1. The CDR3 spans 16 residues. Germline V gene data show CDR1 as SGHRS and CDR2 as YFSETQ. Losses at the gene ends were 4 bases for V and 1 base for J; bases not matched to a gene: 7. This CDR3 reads CASSGGRQGSGNTIYF. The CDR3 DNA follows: TGCGCCAGCAGCGGGGGTCGACAGGGGTCTGGAAACACCATATATTTT.

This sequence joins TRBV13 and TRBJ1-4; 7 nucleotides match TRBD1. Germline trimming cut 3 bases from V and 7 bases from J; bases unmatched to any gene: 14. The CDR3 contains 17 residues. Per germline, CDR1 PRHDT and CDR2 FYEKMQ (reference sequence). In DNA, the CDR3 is TGTGCCAGCAGCTTCAAAAACTACAGGGGTATAGGTGAAAAACTGTTTTTT. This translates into CASSFKNYRGIGEKLFF.

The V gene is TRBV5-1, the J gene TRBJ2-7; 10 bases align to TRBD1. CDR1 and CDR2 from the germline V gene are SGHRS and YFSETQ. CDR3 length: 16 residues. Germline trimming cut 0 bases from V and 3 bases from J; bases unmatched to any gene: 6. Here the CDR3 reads CASSLGGTGDFYEQYV. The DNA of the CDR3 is TGCGCCAGCAGCTTGGGTGGGACAGGGGACTTCTACGAGCAGTACGTC.

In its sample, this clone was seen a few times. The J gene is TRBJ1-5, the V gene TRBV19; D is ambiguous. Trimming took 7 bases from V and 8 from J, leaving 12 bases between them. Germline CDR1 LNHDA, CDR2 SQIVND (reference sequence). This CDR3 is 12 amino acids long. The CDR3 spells CASNFAAEPQHF. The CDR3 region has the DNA TGTGCCAGTAACTTTGCCGCGGAGCCCCAGCATTTT.

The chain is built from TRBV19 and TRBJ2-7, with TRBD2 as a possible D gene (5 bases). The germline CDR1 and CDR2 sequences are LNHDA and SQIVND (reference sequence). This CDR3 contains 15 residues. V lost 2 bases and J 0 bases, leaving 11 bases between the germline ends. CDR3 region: CASSIRSRGSYEQYV. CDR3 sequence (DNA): TGTGCCAGTAGTATAAGGTCTCGGGGCTCCTACGAGCAGTACGTC.

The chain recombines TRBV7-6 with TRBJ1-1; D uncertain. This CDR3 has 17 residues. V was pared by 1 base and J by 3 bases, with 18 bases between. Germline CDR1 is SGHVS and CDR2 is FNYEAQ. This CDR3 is CASSLVSVGSGDTEAFF. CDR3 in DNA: TGTGCCAGCAGCTTAGTATCGGTCGGGTCCGGGGACACTGAAGCTTTCTTT.

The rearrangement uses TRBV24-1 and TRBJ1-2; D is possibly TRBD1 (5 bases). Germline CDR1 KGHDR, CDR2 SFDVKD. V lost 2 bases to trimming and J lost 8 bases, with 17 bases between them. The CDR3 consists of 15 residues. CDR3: CATSDWKDGGEGYTF. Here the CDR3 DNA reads TGTGCCACCAGTGATTGGAAGGACGGAGGGGAAGGCTACACCTTC.

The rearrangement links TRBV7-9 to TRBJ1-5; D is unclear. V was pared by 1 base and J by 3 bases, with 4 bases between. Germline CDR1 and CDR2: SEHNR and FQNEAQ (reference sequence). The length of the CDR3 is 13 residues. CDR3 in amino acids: CASSLGPNQPQHF. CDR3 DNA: TGTGCCAGCAGCTTAGGTCCCAATCAGCCCCAGCATTTT.

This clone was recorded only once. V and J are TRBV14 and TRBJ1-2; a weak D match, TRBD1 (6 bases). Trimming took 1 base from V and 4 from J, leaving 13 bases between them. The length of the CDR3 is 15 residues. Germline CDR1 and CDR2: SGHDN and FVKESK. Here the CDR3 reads CASSQVEQGLYGYTF. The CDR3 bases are TGTGCCAGCAGCCAAGTCGAACAGGGCCTCTATGGCTACACCTTC.

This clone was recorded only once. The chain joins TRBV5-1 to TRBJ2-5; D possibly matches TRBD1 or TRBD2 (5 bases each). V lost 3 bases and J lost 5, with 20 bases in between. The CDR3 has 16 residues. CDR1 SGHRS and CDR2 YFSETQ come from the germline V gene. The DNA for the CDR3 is TGCGCCAGCAGCTCAGGGAATCCGGGACGATGGGAGACCCAGTACTTC. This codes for CASSSGNPGRWETQYF.

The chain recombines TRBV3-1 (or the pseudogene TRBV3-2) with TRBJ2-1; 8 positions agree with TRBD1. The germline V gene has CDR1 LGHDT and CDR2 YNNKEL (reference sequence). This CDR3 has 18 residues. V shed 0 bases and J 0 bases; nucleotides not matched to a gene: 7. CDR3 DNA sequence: TGTGCCAGCAGCCAAGACCGGACAGGGTCAGCCTCCTACAATGAGCAGTTCTTC. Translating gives CASSQDRTGSASYNEQFF.

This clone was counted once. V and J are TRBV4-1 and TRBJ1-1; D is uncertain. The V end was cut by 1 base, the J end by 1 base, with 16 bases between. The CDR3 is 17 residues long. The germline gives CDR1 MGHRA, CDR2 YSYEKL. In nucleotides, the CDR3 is TGCGCCAGCAGCCAAGGGTTTGTTTATATTACGAACACTGAAGCTTTCTTT. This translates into CASSQGFVYITNTEAFF.

The CDR3 is CASRTGSSPLHF. CDR3 nucleotides: TGTGCCAGCAGAACGGGGAGTTCACCCCTCCACTTT. The J gene is TRBJ1-6, the V gene TRBV2; D unclear. Germline CDR1 is SNHLY and CDR2 is FYNNEI. The V end was cut by 6 bases, the J end by 9 bases, with 9 bases between. This CDR3 comprises 12 residues.

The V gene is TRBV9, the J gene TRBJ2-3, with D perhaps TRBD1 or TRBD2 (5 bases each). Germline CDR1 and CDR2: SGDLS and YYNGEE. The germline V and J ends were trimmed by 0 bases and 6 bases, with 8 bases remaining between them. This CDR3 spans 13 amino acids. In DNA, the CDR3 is TGTGCCAGCAGCGTAGTTGGGACGGATACGCAGTATTTT. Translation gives CASSVVGTDTQYF.